This is a list of T cell receptor beta chains from one sample in a study of T-cell reconstitution after alpha-beta-depleted transplantation in children. TCRdb called the PCR reads again in MiXCR, with one record for every CDR3 protein. There are a few hundred thousand distinct CDR3 sequences in the sample; approximately 7% occur only once, and about 6% lies in the top ten. Source: PBMCs, taken before TCRalphabeta/CD19-depleted stem cell transplant. Source of these receptors: a boy younger than 10 with acute lymphoblastic leukemia, due to receive a stem cell transplant. CDR3s include the opening cysteine and the closing phenylalanine or tryptophan.

>TRBV3-1
CASSQVGETQYF
>TRBV28
CASSFDAGFGQPQHF
>TRBV12-3/TRBV12-4
CASSLARLAGVTGDTQYF
>TRBV7-9
CASSLAAGVNTEAFF
>TRBV7-2
CASSLGTLEQYF
>TRBV28
CASTINNKGYTF
>TRBV20-1
CSAIKTGFAGELFF
>TRBV14
CASSQVGVAGYTF
>TRBV6-6
CASRTPPDQPQHF
>TRBV20-1
CSASTNRVSYEQYF
>TRBV5-1
CASSLAGAYPDEQYF
>TRBV29-1
CSVAPDLNTEAFF
>TRBV27
CASAQGSNQPQHF
>TRBV11-2
CASSLRGSPGTQYF
>TRBV5-1
CASSPRVANTGELFF
>TRBV7-9
CASSRTQHTQYF
>TRBV10-3
CAISESGADGYTF
>TRBV7-8
CASSLAGGSQGETQYF
>TRBV7-2
CASSPDREYREQYF
>TRBV20-1
CSARDLRLAGALAKNIQYF
>TRBV20-1
CSAIRPGGQPQHF
>TRBV28
CASSFHRQVDASSGNTIYF
>TRBV6-4
CASSSWGWGTANKNTEAFF
>TRBV15
CATSRDLSRREAGEEYF
>TRBV7-9
CASSLEVPGPGELFF
>TRBV20-1
CSARQGLAAYNEQFF
>TRBV20-1
CCARTGGSSSNQPQHF